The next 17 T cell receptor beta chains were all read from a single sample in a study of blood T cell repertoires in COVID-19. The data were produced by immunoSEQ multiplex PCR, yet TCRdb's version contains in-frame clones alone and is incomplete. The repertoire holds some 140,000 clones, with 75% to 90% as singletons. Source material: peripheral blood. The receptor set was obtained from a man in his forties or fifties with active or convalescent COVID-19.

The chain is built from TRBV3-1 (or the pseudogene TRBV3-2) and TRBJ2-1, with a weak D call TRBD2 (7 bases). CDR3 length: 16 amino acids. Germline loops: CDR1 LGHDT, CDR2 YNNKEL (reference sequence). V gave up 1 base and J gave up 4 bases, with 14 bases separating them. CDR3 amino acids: CASSQGDYRVYNEQFF. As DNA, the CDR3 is TGTGCCAGCAGCCAAGGGGACTACAGGGTATACAATGAGCAGTTCTTC.

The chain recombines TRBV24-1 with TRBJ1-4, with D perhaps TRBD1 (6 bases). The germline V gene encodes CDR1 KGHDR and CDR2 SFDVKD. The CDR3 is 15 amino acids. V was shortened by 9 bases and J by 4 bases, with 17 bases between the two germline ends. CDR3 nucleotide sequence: TGTGCCACCCGCAGACAGGAGACACTTAATGAAAAACTGTTTTTT. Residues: CATRRQETLNEKLFF.

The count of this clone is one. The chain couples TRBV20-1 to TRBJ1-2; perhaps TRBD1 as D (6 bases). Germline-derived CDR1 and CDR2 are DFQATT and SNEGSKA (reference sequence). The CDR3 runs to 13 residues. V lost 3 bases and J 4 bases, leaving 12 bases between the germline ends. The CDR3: CSASWGLSYGYTF. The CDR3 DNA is TGCAGTGCTAGTTGGGGGCTAAGCTATGGCTACACCTTC.

CDR3 protein: CASSGVDGYTF. CDR3 in DNA: TGTGCCAGCTCCGGAGTGGATGGCTACACCTTC. The chain recombines TRBV18 with TRBJ1-2; D remains unclear. This CDR3 spans 11 amino acids. Trimming stripped 6 bases from V and 6 bases from J, with 8 bases between. CDR1 KGHSH and CDR2 LQKENI come from the germline V gene.

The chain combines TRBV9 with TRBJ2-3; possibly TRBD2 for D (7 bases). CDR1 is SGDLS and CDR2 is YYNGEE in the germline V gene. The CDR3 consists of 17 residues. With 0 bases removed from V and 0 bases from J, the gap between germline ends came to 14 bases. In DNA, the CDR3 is TGTGCCAGCAGCGTAGCTACTGGGGGGGCCAGCACAGATACGCAGTATTTT. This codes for CASSVATGGASTDTQYF.

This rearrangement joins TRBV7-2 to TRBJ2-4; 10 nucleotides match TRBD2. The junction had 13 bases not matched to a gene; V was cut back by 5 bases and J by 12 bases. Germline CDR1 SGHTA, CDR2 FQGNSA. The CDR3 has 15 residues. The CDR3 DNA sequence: TGTGCCAGCAGCACCCGAAGCGGACTAGCGGTCAATCAGTACTTC. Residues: CASSTRSGLAVNQYF. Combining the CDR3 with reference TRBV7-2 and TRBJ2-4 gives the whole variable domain GAGVSQSPSNKVTEKGKDVELRCDPISGHTALYWYRQSLGQGLEFLIYFQGNSAPDKSGLPSDRFSAERTGGSVSTLTIQRTQQEDSAVYLCASSTRSGLAVNQYFGAGTRLSVL.

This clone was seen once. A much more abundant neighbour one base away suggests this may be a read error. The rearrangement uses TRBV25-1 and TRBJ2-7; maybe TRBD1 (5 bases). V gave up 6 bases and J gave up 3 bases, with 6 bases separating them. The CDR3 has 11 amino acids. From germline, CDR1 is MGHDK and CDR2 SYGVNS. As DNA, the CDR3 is TGTGCCAGCAGACAGGTCTACGAGCAGTACTTC. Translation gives CASRQVYEQYF.

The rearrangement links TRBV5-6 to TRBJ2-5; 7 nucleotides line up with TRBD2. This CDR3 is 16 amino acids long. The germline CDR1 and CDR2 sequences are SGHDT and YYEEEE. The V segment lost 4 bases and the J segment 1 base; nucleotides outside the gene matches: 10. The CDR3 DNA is TGTGCCAGCAGCCTACAACTTGGGACTACCCAAGAGACCCAGTACTTC. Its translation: CASSLQLGTTQETQYF.

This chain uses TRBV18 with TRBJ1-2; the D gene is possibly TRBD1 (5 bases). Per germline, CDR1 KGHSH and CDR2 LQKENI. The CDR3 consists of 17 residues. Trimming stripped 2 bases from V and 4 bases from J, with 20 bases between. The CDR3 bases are TGTGCCAGCTCACCAAAAATGGGGGGGGGACCCCTCTATGGCTACACCTTC. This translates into CASSPKMGGGPLYGYTF.

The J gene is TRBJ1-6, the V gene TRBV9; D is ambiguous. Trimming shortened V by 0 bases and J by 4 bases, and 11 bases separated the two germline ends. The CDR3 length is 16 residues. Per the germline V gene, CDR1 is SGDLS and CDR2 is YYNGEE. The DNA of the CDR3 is TGTGCCAGCAGCGTAGCAGGCCCTGGATATAATTCACCCCTCCACTTT. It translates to CASSVAGPGYNSPLHF.

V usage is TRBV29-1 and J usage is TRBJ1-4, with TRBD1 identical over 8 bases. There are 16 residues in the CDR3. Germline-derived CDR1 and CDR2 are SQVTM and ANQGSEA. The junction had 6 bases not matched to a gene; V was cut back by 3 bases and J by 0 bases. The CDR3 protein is CSVDAGTGTTNEKLFF. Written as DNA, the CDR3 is TGCAGCGTTGACGCCGGGACAGGAACAACTAATGAAAAACTGTTTTTT.

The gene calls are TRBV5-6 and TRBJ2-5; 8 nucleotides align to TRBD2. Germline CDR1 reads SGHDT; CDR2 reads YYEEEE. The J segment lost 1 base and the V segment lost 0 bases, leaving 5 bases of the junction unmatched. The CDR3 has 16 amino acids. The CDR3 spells CASSLELADPQETQYF. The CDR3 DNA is TGTGCCAGCAGCTTGGAACTAGCGGACCCCCAAGAGACCCAGTACTTC.

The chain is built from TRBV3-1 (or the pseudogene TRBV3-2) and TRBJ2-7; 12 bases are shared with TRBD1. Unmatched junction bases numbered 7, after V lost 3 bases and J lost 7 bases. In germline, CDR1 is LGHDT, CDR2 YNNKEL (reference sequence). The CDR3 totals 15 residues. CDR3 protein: CASSQRGQGAGEQYF. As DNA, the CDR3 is TGTGCCAGCAGCCAGCGGGGACAGGGGGCGGGGGAGCAGTACTTC.

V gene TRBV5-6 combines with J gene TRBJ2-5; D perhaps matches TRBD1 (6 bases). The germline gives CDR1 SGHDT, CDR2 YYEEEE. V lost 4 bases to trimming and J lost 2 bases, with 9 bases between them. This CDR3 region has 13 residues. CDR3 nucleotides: TGTGCCAGCAGCCAGGACAGACAAGAGACCCAGTACTTC. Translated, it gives CASSQDRQETQYF.

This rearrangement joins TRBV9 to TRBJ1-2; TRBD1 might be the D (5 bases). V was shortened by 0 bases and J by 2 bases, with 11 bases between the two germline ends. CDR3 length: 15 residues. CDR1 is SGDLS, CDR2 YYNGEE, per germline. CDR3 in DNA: TGTGCCAGCAGCGTAGCTTTTCCAGGGAACTATGGCTACACCTTC. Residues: CASSVAFPGNYGYTF.

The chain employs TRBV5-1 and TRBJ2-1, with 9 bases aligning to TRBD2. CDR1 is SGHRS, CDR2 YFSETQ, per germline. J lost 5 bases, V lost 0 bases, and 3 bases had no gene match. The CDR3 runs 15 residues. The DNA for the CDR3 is TGCGCCAGCAGCTTGGGACTAGCGGAAAACAATGAGCAGTTCTTC. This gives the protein CASSLGLAENNEQFF.

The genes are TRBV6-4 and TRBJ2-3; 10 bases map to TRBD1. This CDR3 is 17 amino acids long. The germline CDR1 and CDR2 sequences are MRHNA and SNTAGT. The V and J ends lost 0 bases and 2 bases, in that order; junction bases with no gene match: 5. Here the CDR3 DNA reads TGTGCCAGCAGTGACTCGATCGGGACAGGGGCCACAGATACGCAGTATTTT. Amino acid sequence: CASSDSIGTGATDTQYF.